This record covers a single T cell receptor (beta chain). Its antigen is still unknown. The data are from a study of shared clonotypes between healthy human individuals. The wider study: CD4 naive cells filled three plates per donor, CD4 memory three, CD8 naive two and CD8 memory one.

Study results and limitations: Larger estimated richness was generally recorded for naive subsets relative to memory subsets.

Only in-frame clones appear in the TCRdb table, and some are missing; sequencing was by immunoSEQ multiplex PCR. This repertoire shows some 2 million clones, over 85% found once; its top ten account for around 1%. Naive CD8 isolation took CD45RO-negative cells positively selected for CCR7 and excluded terminally differentiated effector memory CD45RA+ cells. There are 12 residues in the CDR3. The V end was cut by 5 bases, the J end by 6 bases, with 11 bases between. Germline-derived CDR1 and CDR2 are SGHAT and FQNNGV. The chain links TRBV11-2 to TRBJ2-7; no reliable D call. Sequencing was carried out using naive CD8+ T cells sorted from blood. The TCR comes from a man aged 18 to 35 in good health. The chain's CDR3 is CASSPARTEQYF. The CDR3 DNA is TGTGCCAGCAGCCCGGCCCGGACCGAGCAGTACTTC. Filled out from reference TRBV11-2 and TRBJ2-7, the complete variable domain reads EAGVAQSPRYKIIEKRQSVAFWCNPISGHATLYWYQQILGQGPKLLIQFQNNGVVDDSQLPKDRFSAERLKGVDSTLKIQPAKLEDSAVYLCASSPARTEQYFGPGTRLTVT.